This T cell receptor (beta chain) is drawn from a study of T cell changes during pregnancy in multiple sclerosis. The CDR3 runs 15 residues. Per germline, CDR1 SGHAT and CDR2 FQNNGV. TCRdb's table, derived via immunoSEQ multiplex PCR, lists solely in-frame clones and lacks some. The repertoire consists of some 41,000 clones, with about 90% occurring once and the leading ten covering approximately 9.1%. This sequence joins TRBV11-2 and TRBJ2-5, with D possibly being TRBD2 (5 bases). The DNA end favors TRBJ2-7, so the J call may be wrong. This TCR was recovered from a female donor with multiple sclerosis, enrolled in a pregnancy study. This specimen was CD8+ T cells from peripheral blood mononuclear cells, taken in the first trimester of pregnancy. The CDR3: CASSDLAGLGYEQYF. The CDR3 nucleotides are TGTGCCAGCAGCGACCTGGCCGGACTCGGTTACGAGCAGTACTTC.